A selection of T cell receptor beta chains follows, all from one sample in a study of T cell changes during pregnancy in multiple sclerosis. Using immunoSEQ multiplex PCR, the repertoire was profiled, and TCRdb retains in-frame clones only, with some absent. The top ten hold approximately 5% of the sample, which has about 32,000 clones, approximately 89% seen once. Specimen: CD8+ T cells from peripheral blood mononuclear cells, collected in the first trimester of pregnancy. The source of these receptors is a female donor with multiple sclerosis, enrolled in a pregnancy study. Each CDR3 is given with its conserved first and last residue. The D gene is left open where the match is weak. Clone size appears in some rows only: once, few, many, or a class for an expanded clone.

- | - | TRBJ1-1 | 14 | TRBV19 | TGTGCCAGTAGTATTGAGGGGGTGAAGACTGAAGCTTTCTTT | CASSIEGVKTEAFF
- | - | TRBJ1-2 | 17 | TRBV16 | TGTGCCAGCAGCCAATCCTCCGGGACAACCCTAAACTATGGCTACACCTTC | CASSQSSGTTLNYGYTF
TRBD2 | - | TRBJ2-7 | 15 | TRBV5-4 | TGTGCCAGCAGCCGGAGACTAGCGGGCTCCTACGAGCAGTACTTC | CASSRRLAGSYEQYF
TRBD1 | - | TRBJ2-7 | 14 | TRBV5-1 | TGCGCCAGCAGCCCGGGACAGGGAAACAGCGAGCAGTACTTC | CASSPGQGNSEQYF
TRBD2 | - | TRBJ2-1 | 18 | TRBV4-2 | TGTGCCAGCAGCCAAGATCAAGGGGGCGGGAGGGTGGGCAATGAGCAGTTCTTC | CASSQDQGGGRVGNEQFF
TRBD1 | - | TRBJ1-2 | 16 | TRBV7-9 | TGTGCCAGCAGCCCCCGGACAGGGCCATCGCTAGAAGGCTACACCTTC | CASSPRTGPSLEGYTF
- | - | TRBJ2-5 | 14 | TRBV4-2 | TGTGCCAGCAGCCAAACCGGACAGCAAGAGACCCAGTACTTC | CASSQTGQQETQYF
TRBD1 | - | TRBJ2-1 | 16 | TRBV7-9 | TGTGCCAGCAGGCCAAGACAGGGAACCTCCTACAATGAGCAGTTCTTC | CASRPRQGTSYNEQFF
TRBD1 | - | TRBJ2-7 | 15 | TRBV5-1 | TGCGCCAGCAGCTTGGTGGGACAGGGGGCAGACGAGCAGTACTTC | CASSLVGQGADEQYF
- | - | TRBJ2-3 | 17 | TRBV7-9 | TGTGCCAGCAGCGAGACGACTAGTAGAGGGGACACAGATACGCAGTATTTT | CASSETTSRGDTDTQYF
- | - | TRBJ1-1 | 15 | TRBV4-1 | TGCGCCAGCAGCCGGTCGGGCGGGATGAACACTGAAGCTTTCTTT | CASSRSGGMNTEAFF
- | - | TRBJ2-7 | 14 | TRBV6-1 | TGTGCCAGCAGTGAAGGGCCGGAGTCGCGCGAGCAGTACTTC | CASSEGPESREQYF
- | once | TRBJ1-1 | 13 | TRBV14 | TGTGCCAGCAGCCAAGAACGGGGGACTGAAGCTTTCTTT | CASSQERGTEAFF
TRBD1 | - | TRBJ1-3 | 19 | TRBV9 | TGTGCCAGCAGCGCCCCCCAGACAGGGAGCTACCTCCCTGGAAACACCATATATTTT | CASSAPQTGSYLPGNTIYF
TRBD1 | - | TRBJ1-2 | 10 | TRBV2 | TGTGCCAGCACAGGGGGTATCTACACCTTC | CASTGGIYTF
- | once | TRBJ1-1 | 14 | TRBV6-5 | TGTGCCAGCAATGGGGCCCAGACGGCCACTGAAGCTTTCTTT | CASNGAQTATEAFF
TRBD2 | once | TRBJ2-3 | 14 | TRBV5-1 | TGCGCCAGCAGCCCCGGACTAGCGACAGATACGCAGTATTTT | CASSPGLATDTQYF
- | - | TRBJ2-7 | 14 | TRBV5-1 | TGCGCCAGCAGCTCGGGGGAAGGGACCTACGAGCAGTACTTC | CASSSGEGTYEQYF
TRBD2 | - | TRBJ2-1 | 17 | TRBV10-3 | TGTGCCATCAGGTCATCATCAGCGGGGGTTTCCTACAATGAGCAGTTCTTC | CAIRSSSAGVSYNEQFF
TRBD2 | - | TRBJ2-1 | 16 | TRBV11-2 | TGTGCCAGCAGCAGGACTAGCGGGTACCCGGGCGATGAGCAGTTCTTC | CASSRTSGYPGDEQFF
TRBD1 | - | TRBJ2-5 | 15 | TRBV6-5 | TGTGCCAGCGCTCAGGGGGCGAGCGTACAAGAGACCCAGTACTTC | CASAQGASVQETQYF
- | - | TRBJ2-5 | 15 | TRBV5-1 | TGCGCCAGCAGAAGGCGGACAGAGACCCAAGAGACCCAGTACTTC | CASRRRTETQETQYF
- | - | TRBJ2-1 | 15 | TRBV27 | TGTGCCAGCAGTTTCGCCGGGGTCGCGTACAATGAGCAGTTCTTC | CASSFAGVAYNEQFF
- | - | TRBJ2-1 | 14 | TRBV30 | TGTGCCTGGAGCCTGGCGGGGTTTCACAATGAGCAGTTCTTC | CAWSLAGFHNEQFF
- | - | TRBJ1-1 | 14 | TRBV19 | TGTGCCAGTAGTTTGTGGGCGCGGGGCACTGAAGCTTTCTTT | CASSLWARGTEAFF
TRBD1 | medium-sized | TRBJ1-1 | 13 | TRBV29-1 | TGCAGCGTACTGGGACAGCTGAACACTGAAGCTTTCTTT | CSVLGQLNTEAFF
- | - | TRBJ1-5 | 17 | TRBV28 | TGTGCCAGCAGCCGTCAAGTCGGGGGTGTGAGCAATCAGCCCCAGCATTTT | CASSRQVGGVSNQPQHF
- | medium-sized | TRBJ2-2 | 14 | TRBV6-4 | TGTGCCAGCAGTGACTCGCGGGACACCGGGGAGCTGTTTTTT | CASSDSRDTGELFF
- | - | TRBJ1-3 | 19 | TRBV18 | TGTGCCAGCTCACCAGTAAAAGGCCGACTTTCGAGCTCTGGAAACACCATATATTTT | CASSPVKGRLSSSGNTIYF
- | - | TRBJ1-1 | 14 | TRBV9 | TGTGCCAGCAGCGAGAGGGTTGGCGTGACTGAAGCTTTCTTT | CASSERVGVTEAFF
TRBD2 | - | TRBJ2-1 | 17 | TRBV29-1 | TGCAGCGTTGAATTGTTTACTAGCGGGAGCTCCTACAATGAGCAGTTCTTC | CSVELFTSGSSYNEQFF
- | - | TRBJ2-7 | 14 | TRBV5-4 | TGTGCCAGCAGCTTCCAGGACAGAACCTCCGAGCAGTACTTC | CASSFQDRTSEQYF
TRBD1 | - | TRBJ1-2 | 16 | TRBV7-9 | TGTGCCAGCAGCCACGAATACAGGGGAATGGGCTATGGCTACACCTTC | CASSHEYRGMGYGYTF
TRBD1 | - | TRBJ1-4 | 15 | TRBV5-6 | TGTGCCAGCAGCCACGAGACAGGGAATAATGAAAAACTGTTTTTT | CASSHETGNNEKLFF
TRBD2 | - | TRBJ2-3 | 15 | TRBV19 | TGTGCCAGTAGTAAGACTAGCGGGAGGGCAGATACGCAGTATTTT | CASSKTSGRADTQYF
- | - | TRBJ2-1 | 12 | TRBV4-1 | TGCGCCAGCAGCCAGGACTTCAGCGGGCAGTTCTTC | CASSQDFSGQFF
- | - | TRBJ2-1 | 16 | TRBV7-9 | TGTGCCAGCAGCCCCCAGGACAGCCCATTCTACAATGAGCAGTTCTTC | CASSPQDSPFYNEQFF
- | - | TRBJ1-3 | 14 | TRBV5-1 | TGCGCCAGCAGCTTGGACAGCCCGGGAAACACCATATATTTT | CASSLDSPGNTIYF
- | - | TRBJ2-5 | 10 | TRBV6-1 | TGTGCCAGCACGGAAGAGACCCAGTACTTC | CASTEETQYF
TRBD2 | few | TRBJ2-3 | 16 | TRBV11-2 | TGTGCCAGCAGCTTGTTGGGAGCGGGAGGCCGAGATACGCAGTATTTT | CASSLLGAGGRDTQYF
TRBD1 | once | TRBJ2-5 | 16 | TRBV5-5 | TGTGCCAGCAGCTTGGAAGGGACAGGGGTGGTGAAGACCCAGTACTTC | CASSLEGTGVVKTQYF
- | - | TRBJ2-3 | 15 | TRBV7-9 | TGTGCCAGCAGCCGTGATCAGGGCTTCGAGCGTACGCAGTATTTT | CASSRDQGFERTQYF
- | - | TRBJ1-2 | 15 | TRBV6-1 | TGTGCCAGCAGTGAAGCTCACGGAGCTAACTATGGCTACACCTTC | CASSEAHGANYGYTF
- | - | TRBJ2-7 | 13 | TRBV29-1 | TGCAGCGTTCTATCCTCGAGCTCCTACGAGCAGTACTTC | CSVLSSSSYEQYF
TRBD1 | - | TRBJ1-1 | 13 | TRBV5-4 | TGTGCCAGCAGCCCAGGGGGATTGCTTGAAGCTTTCTTT | CASSPGGLLEAFF
- | - | TRBJ1-5 | 16 | TRBV25-1 | TGTGCCAGCAGTGGCGTAGGGGGACACGCGAATCAGCCCCAGCATTTT | CASSGVGGHANQPQHF
TRBD2 | - | TRBJ2-7 | 15 | TRBV2 | TGTGCCAGCCAACCAGCGGGAGGAGTTTCCCACGAGCAGTACTTC | CASQPAGGVSHEQYF
TRBD2 | - | TRBJ2-1 | 16 | TRBV5-1 | TGCGCCAGCAGCTTGCTAGCGGGAGAGGGGATGAATGAGCAGTTCTTC | CASSLLAGEGMNEQFF
- | - | TRBJ1-1 | 17 | TRBV28 | TGTGCCAGCGCGATACAACCGCCGGGACTGCAGAACACTGAAGCTTTCTTT | CASAIQPPGLQNTEAFF